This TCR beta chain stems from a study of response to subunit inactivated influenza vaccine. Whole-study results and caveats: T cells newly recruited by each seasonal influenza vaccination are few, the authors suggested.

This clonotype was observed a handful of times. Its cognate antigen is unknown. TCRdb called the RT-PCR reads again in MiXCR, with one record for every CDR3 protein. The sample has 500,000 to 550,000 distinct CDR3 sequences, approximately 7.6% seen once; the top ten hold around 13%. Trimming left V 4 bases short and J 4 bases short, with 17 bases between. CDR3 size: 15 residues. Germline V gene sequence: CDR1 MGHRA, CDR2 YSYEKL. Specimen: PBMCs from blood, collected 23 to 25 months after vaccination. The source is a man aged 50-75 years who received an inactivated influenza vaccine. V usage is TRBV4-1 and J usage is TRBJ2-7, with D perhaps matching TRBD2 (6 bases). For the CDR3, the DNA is TGCGCCAGCAGCCTGTATATAGCGGAGAAATACGAGCAGTACTTC. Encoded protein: CASSLYIAEKYEQYF.